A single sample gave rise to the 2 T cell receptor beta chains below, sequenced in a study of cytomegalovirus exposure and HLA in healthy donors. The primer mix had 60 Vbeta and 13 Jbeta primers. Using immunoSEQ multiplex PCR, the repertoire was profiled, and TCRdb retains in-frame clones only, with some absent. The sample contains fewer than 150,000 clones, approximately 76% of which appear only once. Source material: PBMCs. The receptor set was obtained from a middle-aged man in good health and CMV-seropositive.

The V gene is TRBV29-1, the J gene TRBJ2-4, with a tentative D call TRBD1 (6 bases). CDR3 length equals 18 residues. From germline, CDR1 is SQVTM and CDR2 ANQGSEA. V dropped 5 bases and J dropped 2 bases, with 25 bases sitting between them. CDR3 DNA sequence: TGCAGCGTTTCCTCCCTTGGGAGAGGGGGTGTGTCCAAAAACATTCAGTACTTC. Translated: CSVSSLGRGGVSKNIQYF.

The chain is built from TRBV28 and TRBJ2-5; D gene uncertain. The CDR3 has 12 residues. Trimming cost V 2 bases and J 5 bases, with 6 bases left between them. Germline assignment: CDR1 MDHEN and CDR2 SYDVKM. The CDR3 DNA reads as TGTGCCAGCAGTTTAACTCCCGAGACCCAGTACTTC. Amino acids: CASSLTPETQYF.